This passage covers 8 T cell receptor beta chains from one sample sequenced in a study of T cell changes during pregnancy in multiple sclerosis. Generated by immunoSEQ multiplex PCR, the TCRdb table keeps only in-frame clones and is missing some. The sample holds roughly 100,000 clones; 85% to 95% are singletons and the top ten take approximately 1.6%. The material sequenced was peripheral blood, taken after pregnancy. All receptors derive from a female donor with multiple sclerosis, enrolled in a pregnancy study.

The J gene is TRBJ2-3, the V gene TRBV2, with D possibly TRBD1 on 6 matching bases. This CDR3 contains 14 residues. Germline lookup yields CDR1 SNHLY and CDR2 FYNNEI. Trimming took 7 bases from V and 4 from J, leaving 15 bases between them. The CDR3 nucleotides are TGTGCCAGCAAGGTGGCCAGGGGCGCAGATACGCAGTATTTT. Its protein product is CASKVARGADTQYF.

Only one count was recorded for this clone. The genes are TRBV7-9 and TRBJ2-1, with TRBD1 matching 8 bases. Germline lookup yields CDR1 SEHNR and CDR2 FQNEAQ (reference sequence). The V gene end was trimmed by 5 bases and the J gene end by 0 bases; junction bases not matched to a gene: 6. This CDR3 has 16 amino acids. CDR3 protein: CASSTRTGSSYNEQFF. CDR3 DNA sequence: TGTGCCAGCAGCACCAGGACAGGGAGCTCCTACAATGAGCAGTTCTTC. Variable domain in full (rest from reference TRBV7-9 and TRBJ2-1): DTGVSQNPRHKITKRGQNVTFRCDPISEHNRLYWYRQTLGQGPEFLTYFQNEAQLEKSRLLSDRFSAERPKGSFSTLEIQRTEQGDSAMYLCASSTRTGSSYNEQFFGPGTRLTVL.

The chain joins TRBV7-8 to TRBJ1-1; D uncertain. This CDR3 region has 13 residues. The V gene's germline CDR1 is SGHVS and CDR2 FQNEAQ. V was clipped by 3 bases and J by 4 bases, with 9 bases between them. The CDR3 sequence: CASSLNRGTEAFF. The CDR3 DNA sequence: TGTGCCAGCAGCTTGAACCGGGGCACTGAAGCTTTCTTT.

The chain carries TRBV2 and TRBJ2-3; 9 bases are shared with TRBD2. The V gene's germline CDR1 is SNHLY and CDR2 FYNNEI. The V gene end was trimmed by 4 bases and the J gene end by 4 bases; junction bases not matched to a gene: 12. CDR3 size: 17 residues. The CDR3 DNA follows: TGTGCCAGCAGTGGGGAAGGGGTAGCGGGGGTCCCAGATACGCAGTATTTT. This codes for CASSGEGVAGVPDTQYF.

This sequence joins TRBV4-2 and TRBJ1-1; D might be TRBD1 (6 bases). CDR3 size: 16 residues. CDR1 LGHNA and CDR2 YNFKEQ come from the germline V gene. Trimming left V 4 bases short and J 0 bases short, with 15 bases between. The CDR3, as DNA: TGTGCCAGCAGCCCCAGGGCAGGGGCCATGAACACTGAAGCTTTCTTT. It translates to CASSPRAGAMNTEAFF.

The chain joins TRBV19 to TRBJ2-1, with D perhaps TRBD2 (6 bases). V was cut by 6 bases and J by 5 bases, with 23 bases left in between. The CDR3 extends over 17 amino acids. In germline, CDR1 is LNHDA, CDR2 SQIVND (reference sequence). CDR3 residues: CASRFGGTGNPDNEQFF. The CDR3 DNA follows: TGTGCCAGTAGATTCGGCGGGACTGGAAACCCCGACAATGAGCAGTTCTTC.

The chain uses TRBV30 and TRBJ1-1; D might be TRBD1 (6 bases). CDR3 length: 13 amino acids. Trimming removed 8 bases from V and 5 bases from J, with 18 bases in between. Per the germline V gene, CDR1 is GTSNPN and CDR2 is SVGIG (reference sequence). In DNA form, the CDR3 reads TGTGCCGGGGCCGCTGATAGGGGGACTGAAGCTTTCTTT. As protein: CAGAADRGTEAFF.

The gene calls are TRBV7-9 and TRBJ2-2; 7 bases match TRBD2. The germline V gene has CDR1 SEHNR and CDR2 FQNEAQ (reference sequence). The CDR3 has 15 residues. V lost 6 bases, J lost 0 bases, and 4 bases stayed unmatched. CDR3: CASRFGGANTGELFF. The CDR3 region has the DNA TGTGCCAGCAGATTTGGGGGGGCGAACACCGGGGAGCTGTTTTTT.